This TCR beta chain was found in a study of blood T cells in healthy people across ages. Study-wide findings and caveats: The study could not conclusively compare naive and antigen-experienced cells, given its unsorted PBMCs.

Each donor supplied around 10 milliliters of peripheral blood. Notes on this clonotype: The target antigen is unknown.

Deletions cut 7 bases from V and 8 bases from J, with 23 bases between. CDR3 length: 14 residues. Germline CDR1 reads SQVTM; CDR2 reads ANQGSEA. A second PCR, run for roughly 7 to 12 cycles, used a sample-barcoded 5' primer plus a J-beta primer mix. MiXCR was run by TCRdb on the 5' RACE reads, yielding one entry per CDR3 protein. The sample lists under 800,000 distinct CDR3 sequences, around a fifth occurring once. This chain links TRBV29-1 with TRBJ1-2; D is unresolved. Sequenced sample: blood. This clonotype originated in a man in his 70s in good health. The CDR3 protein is CSGEPGPLFSGYTF. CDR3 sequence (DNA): TGCAGCGGGGAACCGGGCCCTTTGTTTTCGGGCTACACCTTC.